This TCR beta chain was profiled in a study of vaccination and CD4 T cells after COVID-19. For the study at large: After nasal swab PCR-confirmed SARS-CoV-2, several convalescents had mild disease and one severe.

This clonotype was seen a single time. What it binds is unknown. Study-wide points: Early post-infection timepoints were missing, and relatively few convalescent patients were studied.

As for treatment: roughly 10-day PBMC culture with coronavirus spike peptide pools or control peptides (ViraFEST assay). The Oncomine TCR Beta short-read assay was applied to DNA of cultured CD4+ T cells. TCRdb passed the PCR reads through MiXCR, listing each CDR3 protein once. Of some 14,000 distinct CDR3 sequences in the sample, about 67% are singletons; the top ten hold around a sixth. The CDR3 is 16 residues long. CDR1 MNHEY and CDR2 SVGAGI come from the germline V gene. V was clipped by 2 bases and J by 0 bases, with 11 bases between them. The chain links TRBV6-5 to TRBJ1-5, with TRBD1 as a possible D gene (5 bases). The receptor was derived from a human donor who had recovered from COVID-19. The sample consisted of CD4+ T cells from blood, cultured in vitro. CDR3 nucleotides: TGTGCCAGCAGTTACGGGGCACCATATAGCAATCAGCCCCAGCATTTT. This codes for CASSYGAPYSNQPQHF.